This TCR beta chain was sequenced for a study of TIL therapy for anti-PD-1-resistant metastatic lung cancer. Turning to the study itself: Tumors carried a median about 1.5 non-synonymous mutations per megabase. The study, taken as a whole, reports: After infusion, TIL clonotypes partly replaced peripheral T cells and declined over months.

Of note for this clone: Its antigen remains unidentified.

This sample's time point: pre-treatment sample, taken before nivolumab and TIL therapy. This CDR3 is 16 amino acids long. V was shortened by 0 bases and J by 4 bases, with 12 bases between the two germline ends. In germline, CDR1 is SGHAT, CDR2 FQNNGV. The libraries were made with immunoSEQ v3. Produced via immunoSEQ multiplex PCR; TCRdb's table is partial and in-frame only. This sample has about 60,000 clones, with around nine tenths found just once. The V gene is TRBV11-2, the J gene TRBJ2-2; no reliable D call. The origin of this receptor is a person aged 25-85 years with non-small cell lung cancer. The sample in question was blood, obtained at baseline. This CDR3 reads CASSLDPSQLTGELFF. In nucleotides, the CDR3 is TGTGCCAGCAGCTTAGATCCCAGCCAACTCACCGGGGAGCTGTTTTTT.